The following is a T cell receptor (beta chain) sequence with its context. Its cognate antigen is unknown. CDR3 length: 13 amino acids. Germline CDR1 is SGHDT and CDR2 is YYEEEE. V lost 4 bases, J lost 3 bases, and 11 bases lay in between. It was with 60 Vbeta and 13 Jbeta primers that the PCR ran. Repertoires were generated with immunoSEQ multiplex PCR, while TCRdb's copy carries only in-frame clones and drops some. The sample contains approximately 170,000 clones, around 78% of which appear only once. The sample originates from a study of cytomegalovirus exposure and HLA in healthy donors. Study-level results: Segments of the TCR beta V type were, in most cases, productive about 87% or about 30% of the time in an earlier analysis.

This chain joins TRBV5-6 and TRBJ2-7; TRBD2 is a possible D gene (5 bases). Source material: PBMCs. This sequence was found in a man in his forties in good health and CMV-seronegative. CDR3 bases: TGTGCCAGCAGCCCCACACTAGGCTACGAGCAGTACGTC. Residues: CASSPTLGYEQYV.